The source of this T cell receptor beta chain is a study of blood T cell repertoires in COVID-19. Allocation to cohorts depended on clinical history reported by the participants. The data were produced by immunoSEQ multiplex PCR, yet TCRdb's version contains in-frame clones alone and is incomplete. The repertoire has around 190,000 clones, about 82% of them found once; the top ten carry around 5%. Sequenced: PBMCs or T cells enriched from blood (not recorded which). The TCR originated in a man aged 40-55 years with acute COVID-19.

CDR3 residues: CASSLASGSYEQYF. The CDR3 nucleotides read TGTGCCAGCAGCTTGGCTAGCGGATCCTACGAGCAGTACTTC. The chain recombines TRBV11-3 with TRBJ2-7, with 7 bases aligning to TRBD2. After removal of 3 bases from V and 1 base from J, the junction contained 3 bases not matched to a gene. CDR1 is SGHNT, CDR2 YENEEA, per germline. CDR3 length: 14 residues.